This T cell receptor (beta chain) was retrieved from a study of blood T cell repertoires in COVID-19. On the study more broadly: The United States, Italy and Spain provided the acute and convalescent COVID-19 samples. PBMCs, B-cell-depleted T cells, or T cells were the source of the cDNA or gDNA that made up the material.

As originally analysed: Using reference gene primer amplification, nucleated cell counts were estimated. Using immunoSEQ multiplex PCR, the repertoire was profiled, and TCRdb retains in-frame clones only, with some absent. V and J calls and clone size are given by that table; D and trimming were obtained from the DNA. The sample lists approximately 530,000 clones, roughly nine tenths occurring once. Patients in Seattle were enrolled during active infection, then followed longitudinally. Germline loops: CDR1 LGHDT, CDR2 YNNKEL (reference sequence). The CDR3 runs to 14 residues. The V gene lost 1 base and the J gene lost 1 base, with 7 bases spanning the gap.

The J gene is TRBJ1-1, the V gene TRBV3-1 (or the pseudogene TRBV3-2); no reliable D call. Sequenced: peripheral blood. The origin of this receptor is a woman between 50 and 59 years old with COVID-19, enrolled during active disease. In DNA form, the CDR3 reads TGTGCCAGCAGCCAAGGGGCAGCGAACACTGAAGCTTTCTTT. This codes for CASSQGAANTEAFF.